Each of the 24 T cell receptor beta chains below was sequenced from the same sample in a study of CXCR3-negative and CXCR3-positive naive CD8 T cells. Study-wide results and limits: CXCR3-positive naive cells carried more hydrophobic TRB CDR3s than CXCR3-negative naive cells did.

UMI-labeled 5' RACE TRB cDNA libraries were prepared from the cells. TCRdb reprocessed the 5' RACE reads and keeps a single row for each CDR3 protein, giving no DNA. The table lists fewer than 90,000 distinct CDR3 sequences. The antigens of these receptors remain unknown. Sequenced: naive CXCR3+ CD8+ T cells from blood. Indicated subset: CD45RO-CCR7+CD27+CD95- naive CD8+ T cells expressing CXCR3 (TNR3+). The receptors shown here come from a human donor in good health. Some clones in this sample may be carry-over from other donors' samples.

The V and J genes are TRBV14 and TRBJ2-7; the TCRdb D gene call, TRBD1, has no DNA to confirm it. The CDR3 runs to 15 residues. The germline V gene has CDR1 SGHDN and CDR2 FVKESK. CDR3 sequence: CASSRNRNQASEQYF.

The chain's CDR3 is CASSLDLSGTGELFF. This chain uses TRBV28 with TRBJ2-2. The CDR3 has 15 amino acids. Germline V lookup: CDR1 MDHEN, CDR2 SYDVKM.

The rearrangement joins TRBV7-9 to TRBJ2-3; the TCRdb call, TRBD2, lacks DNA for checking. CDR3 length equals 15 residues. CDR1 and CDR2 from the germline V gene are SEHNR and FQNEAQ (reference sequence). The CDR3 reads CASSFGRRVTDTQYF. The complete variable domain, with remaining parts taken from reference TRBV7-9 and TRBJ2-3, reads DTGVSQNPRHKITKRGQNVTFRCDPISEHNRLYWYRQTLGQGPEFLTYFQNEAQLEKSRLLSDRFSAERPKGSFSTLEIQRTEQGDSAMYLCASSFGRRVTDTQYFGPGTRLTVL.

J is TRBJ2-1 and V is TRBV9; TCRdb's D gene call, TRBD1, goes unchecked for lack of DNA. This CDR3 is built from 14 residues. Germline V gene sequence: CDR1 SGDLS, CDR2 YYNGEE. The CDR3 spells CASSASGGLGEQFF.

This sequence joins TRBV19 and TRBJ1-2; checking the TCRdb D call of TRBD1 is not possible without DNA. The length of the CDR3 is 14 residues. CDR1 LNHDA and CDR2 SQIVND come from the germline V gene (reference sequence). CDR3 loop: CASRGSGGSYGYTF. Full variable domain (rest looked up from reference TRBV19 and TRBJ1-2): DGGITQSPKYLFRKEGQNVTLSCEQNLNHDAMYWYRQDPGQGLRLIYYSQIVNDFQKGDIAEGYSVSREKKESFPLTVTSAQKNPTAFYLCASRGSGGSYGYTFGSGTRLTVV.

The chain couples TRBV9 to TRBJ1-1. The CDR3 runs 13 residues. CDR1 SGDLS and CDR2 YYNGEE come from the germline V gene. The CDR3: CASSVSKNTEAFF.

The chain couples TRBV4-1 to TRBJ1-6; the TCRdb D gene call, TRBD1, has no DNA to confirm it. The CDR3 covers 15 residues. Germline lookup yields CDR1 MGHRA and CDR2 YSYEKL. The CDR3 sequence is CASSHGGGYDSPLHF.

The chain combines TRBV25-1 with TRBJ2-7. CDR1 is MGHDK, CDR2 SYGVNS, per germline. CDR3 length equals 17 residues. This CDR3 is CASSELSSTGGFDEQYF.

V and J are TRBV28 and TRBJ2-7. The CDR3 contains 13 residues. The germline CDR1 and CDR2 sequences are MDHEN and SYDVKM. CDR3: CASSFDGTYEQYF.

The rearrangement uses TRBV7-8 and TRBJ2-2; TCRdb returns TRBD1, unconfirmable since there is no DNA. The CDR3 is 17 amino acids. The V gene's germline CDR1 is SGHVS and CDR2 FQNEAQ. CDR3 sequence reads: CASSFGGAIRGTGELFF.

CDR3 loop: CASSSIYSNQPQHF. The chain has TRBV5-6 and TRBJ1-5. CDR1 and CDR2 from the germline V gene are SGHDT and YYEEEE. The CDR3 is 14 amino acids.

The rearrangement uses TRBV7-9 and TRBJ2-1; TCRdb lists TRBD2, though no DNA is available to test this call. CDR1 is SEHNR, CDR2 FQNEAQ, per germline (reference sequence). The CDR3 sequence is 16 residues long. CDR3 region: CASSLGAGGPYNEQFF. The whole variable domain, remainder taken from reference TRBV7-9 and TRBJ2-1, is DTGVSQNPRHKITKRGQNVTFRCDPISEHNRLYWYRQTLGQGPEFLTYFQNEAQLEKSRLLSDRFSAERPKGSFSTLEIQRTEQGDSAMYLCASSLGAGGPYNEQFFGPGTRLTVL.

V is TRBV7-9 and J is TRBJ2-7; there is no DNA to check the TCRdb D call of TRBD2. Germline V gene sequence: CDR1 SEHNR, CDR2 FQNEAQ (reference sequence). The CDR3 spans 13 residues. The CDR3 reads CASSPSGLAEQYF. The whole variable domain, remainder taken from reference TRBV7-9 and TRBJ2-7, is DTGVSQNPRHKITKRGQNVTFRCDPISEHNRLYWYRQTLGQGPEFLTYFQNEAQLEKSRLLSDRFSAERPKGSFSTLEIQRTEQGDSAMYLCASSPSGLAEQYFGPGTRLTVT.

This chain uses TRBV5-6 with TRBJ2-5; as DNA is missing, the TRBD1 call by TCRdb cannot be tested. This CDR3 has 15 residues. Germline loops: CDR1 SGHDT, CDR2 YYEEEE. CDR3 amino acids: CASSDRVKERVAQYF.

The CDR3 spells CATSSGFNTGELFF. V gene TRBV15 combines with J gene TRBJ2-2. CDR3 size: 14 residues. Germline V gene lookup returns CDR1 LNHNV and CDR2 YYDKDF (reference sequence).

This chain joins TRBV28 and TRBJ2-7; checking the TCRdb D call of TRBD1 is not possible without DNA. The germline V gene encodes CDR1 MDHEN and CDR2 SYDVKM. The CDR3 runs 14 residues. The CDR3 sequence: CASRPPDKLYEQYF.

The chain is built from TRBV27 and TRBJ2-1; TCRdb indicates TRBD2, and absent DNA this call remains unverified. Germline CDR1 and CDR2: MNHEY and SMNVEV (reference sequence). The CDR3 contains 14 residues. The CDR3 loop reads CASSFSGRAGEQFF.

The chain is built from TRBV28 and TRBJ2-1; TCRdb picks TRBD1, but there is no DNA to check that call. CDR3 length: 17 residues. From germline, CDR1 is MDHEN and CDR2 SYDVKM. CDR3 sequence: CASSNWMSRGNHDEQFF. Full variable domain (missing parts from reference TRBV28 and TRBJ2-1): DVKVTQSSRYLVKRTGEKVFLECVQDMDHENMFWYRQDPGLGLRLIYFSYDVKMKEKGDIPEGYSVSREKKERFSLILESASTNQTSMYLCASSNWMSRGNHDEQFFGPGTRLTVL.

The chain joins TRBV20-1 to TRBJ1-5; TCRdb's D call of TRBD1 is untestable without DNA. Germline CDR1 reads DFQATT; CDR2 reads SNEGSKA (reference sequence). The CDR3 covers 15 residues. The CDR3 here is CSARGQGVYGQPQHF.

The V call is TRBV29-1, the J call TRBJ2-7; TCRdb lists TRBD1, though no DNA is available to test this call. From germline, CDR1 is SQVTM and CDR2 ANQGSEA. The CDR3 is 12 residues long. The CDR3 region is CSALGTGREQYF.

This rearrangement joins TRBV12-3 or TRBV12-4 to TRBJ1-1; with no DNA, the TCRdb D assignment of TRBD1 cannot be verified. The length of the CDR3 is 12 residues. CDR3 sequence reads: CASGDPGTEAFF.

The chain carries TRBV28 and TRBJ2-1; TCRdb outputs TRBD1, but without DNA this stays unchecked. The CDR3 has 20 residues. Germline V gene sequence: CDR1 MDHEN, CDR2 SYDVKM. This CDR3 is CASRSPGLGGVPSSYNEQFF. Complete variable domain (other parts from reference TRBV28 and TRBJ2-1): DVKVTQSSRYLVKRTGEKVFLECVQDMDHENMFWYRQDPGLGLRLIYFSYDVKMKEKGDIPEGYSVSREKKERFSLILESASTNQTSMYLCASRSPGLGGVPSSYNEQFFGPGTRLTVL.

V usage is TRBV28 and J usage is TRBJ2-3; with no DNA, the TCRdb D assignment of TRBD1 cannot be verified. The CDR3 contains 14 residues. Germline V lookup: CDR1 MDHEN, CDR2 SYDVKM. The CDR3 loop is CASSLSQGTDTQYF.

The V call is TRBV30, the J call TRBJ1-4; the TCRdb D gene call, TRBD1, has no DNA to confirm it. The CDR3 consists of 18 residues. Germline-derived CDR1 and CDR2 are GTSNPN and SVGIG (reference sequence). The CDR3 region is CAWSEGSLYSATNEKLFF.